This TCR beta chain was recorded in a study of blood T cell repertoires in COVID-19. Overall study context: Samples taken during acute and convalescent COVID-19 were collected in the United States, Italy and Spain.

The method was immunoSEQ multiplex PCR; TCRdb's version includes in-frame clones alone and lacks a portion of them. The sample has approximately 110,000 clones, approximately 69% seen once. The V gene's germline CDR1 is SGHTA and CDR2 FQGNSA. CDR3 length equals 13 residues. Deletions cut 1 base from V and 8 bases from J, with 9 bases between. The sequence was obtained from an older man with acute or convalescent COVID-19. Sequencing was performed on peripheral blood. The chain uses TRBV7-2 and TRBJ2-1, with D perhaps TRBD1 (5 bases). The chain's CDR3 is CASSLDRLDEQFF. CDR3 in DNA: TGTGCCAGCAGCTTAGACAGGCTCGATGAGCAGTTCTTC.